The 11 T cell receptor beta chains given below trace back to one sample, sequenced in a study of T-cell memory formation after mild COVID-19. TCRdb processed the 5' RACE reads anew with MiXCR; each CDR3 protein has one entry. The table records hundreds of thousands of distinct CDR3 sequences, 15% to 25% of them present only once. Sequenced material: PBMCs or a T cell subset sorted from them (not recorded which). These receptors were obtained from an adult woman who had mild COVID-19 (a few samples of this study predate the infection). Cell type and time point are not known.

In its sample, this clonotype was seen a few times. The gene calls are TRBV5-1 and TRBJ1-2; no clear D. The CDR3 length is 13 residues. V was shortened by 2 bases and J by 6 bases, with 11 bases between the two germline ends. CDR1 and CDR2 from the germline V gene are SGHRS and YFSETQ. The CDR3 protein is CASSFGDGDGYTF. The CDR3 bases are TGCGCCAGCAGCTTTGGGGATGGCGATGGCTACACCTTC.

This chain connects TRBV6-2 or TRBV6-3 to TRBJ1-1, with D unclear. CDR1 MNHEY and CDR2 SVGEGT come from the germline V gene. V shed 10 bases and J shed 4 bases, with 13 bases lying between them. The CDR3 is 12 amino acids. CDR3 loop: CATSDPSTEAFF. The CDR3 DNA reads TGTGCCACCTCCGACCCATCCACTGAAGCTTTCTTT.

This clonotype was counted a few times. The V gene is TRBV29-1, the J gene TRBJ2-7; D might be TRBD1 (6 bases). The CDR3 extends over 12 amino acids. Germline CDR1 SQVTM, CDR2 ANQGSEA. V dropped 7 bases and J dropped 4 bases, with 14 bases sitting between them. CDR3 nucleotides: TGCAGCGCTGGGGGCGGAGAATACGAGCAGTACTTC. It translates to CSAGGGEYEQYF.

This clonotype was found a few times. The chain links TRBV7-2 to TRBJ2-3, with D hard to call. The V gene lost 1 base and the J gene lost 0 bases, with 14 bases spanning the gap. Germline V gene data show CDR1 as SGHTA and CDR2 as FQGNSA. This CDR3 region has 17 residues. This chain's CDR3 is CASSLGVLAGSTDTQYF. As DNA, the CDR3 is TGTGCCAGCAGCTTAGGCGTGTTGGCAGGAAGCACAGATACGCAGTATTTT.

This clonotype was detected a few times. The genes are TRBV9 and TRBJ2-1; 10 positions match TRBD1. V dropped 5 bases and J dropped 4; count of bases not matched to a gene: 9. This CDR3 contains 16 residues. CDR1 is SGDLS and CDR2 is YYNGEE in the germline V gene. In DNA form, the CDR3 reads TGTGCCAGCAGACCTACCGGGACAGGGGTGTACAATGAGCAGTTCTTC. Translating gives CASRPTGTGVYNEQFF. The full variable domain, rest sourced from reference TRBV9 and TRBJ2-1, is DSGVTQTPKHLITATGQRVTLRCSPRSGDLSVYWYQQSLDQGLQFLIQYYNGEERAKGNILERFSAQQFPDLHSELNLSSLELGDSALYFCASRPTGTGVYNEQFFGPGTRLTVL.

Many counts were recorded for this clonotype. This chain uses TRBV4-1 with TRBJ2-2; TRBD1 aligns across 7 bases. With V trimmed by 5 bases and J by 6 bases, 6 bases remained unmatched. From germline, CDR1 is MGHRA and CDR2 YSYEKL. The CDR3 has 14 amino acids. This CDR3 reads CASSFDRAPGELFF. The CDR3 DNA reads TGCGCCAGCAGCTTTGACAGGGCCCCCGGGGAGCTGTTTTTT.

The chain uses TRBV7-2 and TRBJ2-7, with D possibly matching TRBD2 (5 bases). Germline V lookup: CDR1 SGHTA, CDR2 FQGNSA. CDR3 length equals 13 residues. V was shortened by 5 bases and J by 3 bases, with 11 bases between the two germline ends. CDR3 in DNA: TGTGCCAGCAGCGCCGCGGGTGGCTACGAGCAGTACTTC. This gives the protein CASSAAGGYEQYF.

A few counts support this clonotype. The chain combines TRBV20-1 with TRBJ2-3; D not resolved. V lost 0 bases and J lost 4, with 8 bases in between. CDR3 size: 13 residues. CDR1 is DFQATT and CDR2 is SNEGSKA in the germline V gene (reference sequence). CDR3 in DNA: TGCAGTGCTAGAGATCGTATATCAGATACGCAGTATTTT. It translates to CSARDRISDTQYF.

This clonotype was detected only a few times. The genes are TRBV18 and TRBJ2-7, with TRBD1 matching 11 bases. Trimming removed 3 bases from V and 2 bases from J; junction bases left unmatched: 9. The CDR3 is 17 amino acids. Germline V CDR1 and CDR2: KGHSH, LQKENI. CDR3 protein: CASSPQRPGQGAYEQYF. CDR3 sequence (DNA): TGTGCCAGCTCACCCCAACGTCCGGGACAGGGGGCCTACGAGCAGTACTTC. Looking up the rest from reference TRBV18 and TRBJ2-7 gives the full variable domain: NAGVMQNPRHLVRRRGQEARLRCSPMKGHSHVYWYRQLPEEGLKFMVYLQKENIIDESGMPKERFSAEFPKEGPSILRIQQVVRGDSAAYFCASSPQRPGQGAYEQYFGPGTRLTVT.

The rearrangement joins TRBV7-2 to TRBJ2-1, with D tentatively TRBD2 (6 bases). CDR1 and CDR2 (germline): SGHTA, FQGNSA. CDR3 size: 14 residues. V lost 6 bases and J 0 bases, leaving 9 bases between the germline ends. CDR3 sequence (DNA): TGTGCCAGCAGTGGGGGGATCTCCTACAATGAGCAGTTCTTC. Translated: CASSGGISYNEQFF.

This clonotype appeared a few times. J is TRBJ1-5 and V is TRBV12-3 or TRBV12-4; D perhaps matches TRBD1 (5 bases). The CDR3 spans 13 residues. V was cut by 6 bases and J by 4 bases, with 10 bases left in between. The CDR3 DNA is TGTGCCAGCAGCGACAGCAAAAATCAGCCCCAGCATTTT. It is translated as CASSDSKNQPQHF.